The rows below give T cell receptor beta chains drawn from one sample of a study of T cells in Graves' hyperthyroidism and ophthalmopathy. TCRdb reprocessed the multiplex PCR reads via MiXCR and lists one record per CDR3 protein. The sample lists more than 300,000 distinct CDR3 sequences, around a sixth seen once, with 35% to 50% in the top ten. Material: blood. The receptor set was obtained from a man younger than 30 with Graves' ophthalmopathy. The CDR3 runs from the conserved cysteine through the conserved F or W. The D gene is left open where the match is weak. Expanded clones get a size class; other rows say once, few or many, or leave the size out.

TRBJ1-1	TRBV12-3/TRBV12-4	many	.	TGTGCCAGCAGTCTCGGGGAGTCGTGGAACACTGAAGCTTTCTTT	CASSLGESWNTEAFF
TRBJ2-7	TRBV7-6	few	TRBD2	TGTGCCAGCAGCTTAGGACTAGCGGGGGATGGCGAGCAGTACTTC	CASSLGLAGDGEQYF
TRBJ2-7	TRBV4-2	.	TRBD2	TGTGCCAGCAGCCAAGAGGGAGCGGGGGGATCCTACGAGCAGTACTTC	CASSQEGAGGSYEQYF
TRBJ2-7	TRBV15	few	TRBD2	TGTGCCACCAGCATCCGGGACTATGGCTCCTACGAGCAGTACTTC	CATSIRDYGSYEQYF
TRBJ2-5	TRBV7-2	.	TRBD2	TGTGCCAGCAGCTTAGAGTTAGCGGGAGGCGGGGAGACCCAGTACTTC	CASSLELAGGGETQYF
TRBJ2-7	TRBV6-1	many	.	TGTGCCAGCAGTGAAGCCATCCCTACAGGGTTTCTTTACTACGAGCAGTACTTC	CASSEAIPTGFLYYEQYF
TRBJ1-6	TRBV7-9	.	.	TGTGCCAGCAGCTTAGAAGGGGAATCACCCCTCCACTTT	CASSLEGESPLHF
TRBJ1-2	TRBV12-3/TRBV12-4	.	.	TGTGCCGGCAGTTTCGACAGAGAAAACTTCTATGGCTACACCTTC	CAGSFDRENFYGYTF
TRBJ2-7	TRBV6-5	.	TRBD1	TGTGCCAGCAGTTACTCAGAATTAGGACAGGGGGGCGAGCAGTACTTC	CASSYSELGQGGEQYF
TRBJ1-4	TRBV2	.	.	TGTGCCAGCAATCAGGGGACCACTAATGAAAAACTGTTTTTT	CASNQGTTNEKLFF
TRBJ1-1	TRBV2	.	TRBD1	TGTGCCAGCAGCCCTCTTTGGGGGGAGGGGGCTAACACTGAAGCTTTCTTT	CASSPLWGEGANTEAFF
TRBJ1-2	TRBV9	few	.	TGTGCCAGCAGCGCCCACCTCGACAGGCGGGGCTACACCTTC	CASSAHLDRRGYTF
TRBJ1-1	TRBV18	few	.	TGTGCCAGCTCACTAAAGGACACACCGAACACTGAAGCTTTCTTT	CASSLKDTPNTEAFF